These 20 T cell receptor beta chains were all obtained from the same sample, sequenced in a study of cytotoxic CD8 clonotypes in ibrutinib-treated CLL. The assay was immunoSEQ multiplex PCR, and TCRdb's table has in-frame clones only and misses some. Altogether 40,000 or so clones are present, approximately 70% being singletons, with the ten largest covering 20% to 25%. The source was PBMCs, collected after 24 months of ibrutinib treatment. The receptor source for this set is a human donor with chronic lymphocytic leukemia.

The chain joins TRBV9 to TRBJ1-2; D might be TRBD1 (5 bases). This CDR3 has 16 residues. Trimming took off 4 bases at V and 2 bases at J, with 18 bases between the two ends. The germline V gene encodes CDR1 SGDLS and CDR2 YYNGEE. The CDR3 is CASSKSNIRDNYGYTF. For the CDR3, the DNA is TGTGCCAGCAGCAAGTCCAACATCCGGGACAACTATGGCTACACCTTC.

This clone was observed a few times. The chain employs TRBV5-1 and TRBJ2-1; possibly TRBD2 for D (6 bases). The CDR3 sequence is 17 residues long. CDR1 and CDR2 from the germline V gene are SGHRS and YFSETQ. Trimming cost V 3 bases and J 1 base, with 17 bases left between them. CDR3 in amino acids: CASSSEGPSRSYNEQFF. The CDR3 DNA follows: TGCGCCAGCAGCTCGGAGGGACCTTCGCGTTCCTACAATGAGCAGTTCTTC.

The chain carries TRBV5-6 and TRBJ2-7, with a weak D call TRBD1 (5 bases). With 0 bases removed from V and 1 base from J, the gap between germline ends came to 14 bases. The CDR3 loop spans 16 amino acids. Germline CDR1 is SGHDT and CDR2 is YYEEEE. Here the CDR3 DNA reads TGTGCCAGCAGCTTGGTCCAGGGCTACGGGTCCTACGAGCAGTACTTC. Amino acids: CASSLVQGYGSYEQYF.

The chain couples TRBV2 to TRBJ1-5; weak D call: TRBD1 (6 bases). The germline CDR1 and CDR2 sequences are SNHLY and FYNNEI. The CDR3 runs 12 residues. V was clipped by 6 bases and J by 9 bases, with 12 bases between them. This chain's CDR3 is CASSLTGPPQHF. The CDR3 bases are TGTGCCAGCAGCTTAACAGGGCCGCCCCAGCATTTT.

In this sample, this clone turned up a few times. The rearrangement links TRBV11-2 to TRBJ2-1, with TRBD2 as a possible D gene (6 bases). V lost 5 bases and J lost 5, with 13 bases in between. The CDR3 is 14 amino acids. CDR1 is SGHAT and CDR2 is FQNNGV in the germline V gene. CDR3 DNA sequence: TGTGCCAGCAGCCCTCGGACTACGAACAATGAGCAGTTCTTC. This encodes CASSPRTTNNEQFF.

The chain joins TRBV7-3 to TRBJ2-3, with D perhaps TRBD2 (6 bases). V lost 2 bases to trimming and J lost 2 bases, with 11 bases between them. The CDR3 has 15 residues. Germline loops: CDR1 SGHTA, CDR2 FQGTGA. CDR3 protein: CASSLGGAHTDTQYF. CDR3 DNA: TGTGCCAGCAGCTTAGGCGGGGCCCACACAGATACGCAGTATTTT. The variable domain in full, with the rest retrieved from reference TRBV7-3 and TRBJ2-3, is GAGVSQTPSNKVTEKGKYVELRCDPISGHTALYWYRQSLGQGPEFLIYFQGTGAADDSGLPNDRFFAVRPEGSVSTLKIQRTERGDSAVYLCASSLGGAHTDTQYFGPGTRLTVL.

The rearrangement uses TRBV27 and TRBJ2-2; weak D call: TRBD1 (5 bases). Looked up from germline, CDR1 is MNHEY and CDR2 is SMNVEV (reference sequence). The CDR3 consists of 14 residues. The V end lost 3 bases, the J end lost 3 bases, and 8 bases lay between the germline ends. CDR3 nucleotides: TGTGCCAGCAGTTTCCTCAGGGACACCGGGGAGCTGTTTTTT. Amino acids: CASSFLRDTGELFF.

V is TRBV6-1 and J is TRBJ1-2; D is uncertain. Trimming removed 0 bases from V and 1 base from J, with 9 bases in between. The CDR3 is made up of 15 amino acids. Per the germline V gene, CDR1 is MNHNS and CDR2 is SASEGT. CDR3 nucleotides: TGTGCCAGCAGTGAAGCTATAAGAGTTAACTATGGCTACACCTTC. Amino acid sequence: CASSEAIRVNYGYTF.

This clone came up many times. The chain recombines TRBV6-1 with TRBJ1-6, with TRBD1 as a possible D gene (5 bases). V was pared by 2 bases and J by 10 bases, with 24 bases between. CDR1 MNHNS and CDR2 SASEGT come from the germline V gene. The CDR3 runs to 18 residues. CDR3 DNA: TGTGCCAGCAGTGAACGACGAGTTGGGACCGGAGTACAGTCACCCCTCCACTTT. This sequence encodes CASSERRVGTGVQSPLHF.

This chain joins TRBV6-6 and TRBJ1-4, with no clear D. CDR1 is MNHNY and CDR2 is SVGAGI in the germline V gene (reference sequence). Trimming removed 2 bases at V and 13 bases at J, with 8 bases between. The CDR3 sequence is 11 residues long. This CDR3 reads CASSYMGRLFF. The CDR3 DNA reads as TGTGCCAGCAGTTACATGGGAAGACTGTTTTTT.

V and J are TRBV9 and TRBJ2-1, with a tentative D call TRBD2 (6 bases). CDR3 length: 16 amino acids. V lost 1 base and J lost 6, with 17 bases in between. Per the germline V gene, CDR1 is SGDLS and CDR2 is YYNGEE. The CDR3 region has the DNA TGTGCCAGCAGCGTAAGGGCCGGGAGCCCCTTCAATGAGCAGTTCTTC. This sequence encodes CASSVRAGSPFNEQFF.

This clone was seen more than once but under ten times. The V and J genes are TRBV28 and TRBJ1-4; no reliable D call. Trimming left V 11 bases short and J 3 bases short, with 16 bases between. CDR1 and CDR2 from the germline V gene are MDHEN and SYDVKM. CDR3 length equals 14 residues. CDR3 nucleotide sequence: TGTGCCGGAGGAGGAGGCTTGTCTAATGAAAAACTGTTTTTT. Its protein is CAGGGGLSNEKLFF.

This clone came up a few times. The chain couples TRBV18 to TRBJ1-2; no reliable D call. Per the germline V gene, CDR1 is KGHSH and CDR2 is LQKENI. V dropped 0 bases and J dropped 2 bases, with 16 bases sitting between them. This CDR3 has 17 residues. CDR3 region: CASSPPVPGLANYGYTF. The DNA of the CDR3 is TGTGCCAGCTCACCACCGGTGCCGGGGTTGGCGAACTATGGCTACACCTTC.

The gene calls are TRBV9 and TRBJ2-4; TRBD2 matches 8 bases. The CDR3 totals 15 residues. V shed 0 bases and J 6 bases; nucleotides not matched to a gene: 5. CDR1 and CDR2 (germline): SGDLS, YYNGEE. Here the CDR3 DNA reads TGTGCCAGCAGCGTAGGCAGCGGGAGTTTAAACATTCAGTACTTC. Its translation is CASSVGSGSLNIQYF.

CDR3 DNA: TGCGCCAGCAGCCCCTGGACAGGGGGGACTGAAGCTTTCTTT. This encodes CASSPWTGGTEAFF. This chain links TRBV5-1 with TRBJ1-1; 10 positions agree with TRBD1. J lost 5 bases, V lost 4 bases, and 5 bases had no gene match. CDR1 is SGHRS and CDR2 is YFSETQ in the germline V gene. The CDR3 has 14 residues.

Only a few counts were recorded for this clone. The chain has TRBV27 and TRBJ2-7, with D possibly being TRBD1 (6 bases). Germline V lookup: CDR1 MNHEY, CDR2 SMNVEV (reference sequence). Trimming took off 5 bases at V and 2 bases at J, with 13 bases between the two ends. The length of the CDR3 is 14 residues. DNA for the CDR3: TGTGCCAGCAGTCCCGGGACAAATGCCTACGAGCAGTACTTC. Its protein is CASSPGTNAYEQYF.

Concerning this clone: Its ends do not fully match the called genes, so a read error is possible. The rearrangement links TRBV11-2 to TRBJ2-1; 7 positions agree with TRBD1. Germline loops: CDR1 SGHAT, CDR2 FQNNGV. This CDR3 has 13 residues. This CDR3 is CASSGGQYSEQFF. The CDR3 bases are TGTGCCAGCAGCGGGGGACAGTACAGTGAGCAGTTCTTC.

This clone was recorded only once. J is TRBJ1-2 and V is TRBV2; 7 positions match TRBD1. The germline CDR1 and CDR2 sequences are SNHLY and FYNNEI. The V and J ends lost 5 bases and 5 bases, in that order; junction bases with no gene match: 8. The CDR3 runs 14 residues. The CDR3 DNA reads TGTGCCAGCAGTTCGCAGGGGGGAAGTTATGGCTACACCTTC. Its protein is CASSSQGGSYGYTF.

This clone appeared a single time. The V and J genes are TRBV7-3 and TRBJ2-5; 13 nucleotides line up with TRBD2. The CDR3 runs to 14 residues. The junction had 2 bases not matched to a gene; V was cut back by 4 bases and J by 6 bases. Germline lookup yields CDR1 SGHTA and CDR2 FQGTGA. This CDR3 reads CASSSGTSGKTQYF. CDR3 coding DNA: TGTGCCAGCAGCTCAGGGACTAGCGGGAAGACCCAGTACTTC. The full variable domain, completed using reference TRBV7-3 and TRBJ2-5, is GAGVSQTPSNKVTEKGKYVELRCDPISGHTALYWYRQSLGQGPEFLIYFQGTGAADDSGLPNDRFFAVRPEGSVSTLKIQRTERGDSAVYLCASSSGTSGKTQYFGPGTRLLVL.

This chain links TRBV7-9 with TRBJ2-2; no clear D gene. The germline V gene encodes CDR1 SEHNR and CDR2 FQNEAQ (reference sequence). This CDR3 has 15 amino acids. The germline V and J ends were trimmed by 7 bases and 8 bases, with 20 bases remaining between them. The CDR3 sequence is CASTLPLQSPGELFF. Here the CDR3 DNA reads TGTGCCAGCACCCTGCCCCTACAAAGCCCGGGGGAGCTGTTTTTT.